Listed here are 18 T cell receptor beta chains from one sample, sequenced in a study of blood T cell repertoires in COVID-19. Sequencing was performed with immunoSEQ multiplex PCR; in TCRdb, only in-frame clones are kept and a portion is missing. The sample lists about 41,000 clones; about 88% were seen once. The sequencing sample was made of peripheral blood. These receptors all stem from a human donor in a cohort sampled during active COVID-19.

This sequence joins TRBV10-3 and TRBJ2-5; no definite D call. V gave up 3 bases and J gave up 4 bases, with 9 bases separating them. Germline lookup yields CDR1 ENHRY and CDR2 SYGVKD. This CDR3 is 13 amino acids long. The CDR3 coding sequence is TGTGCCATCAGTGAAGTCCCCGGAGAGACCCAGTACTTC. Protein product: CAISEVPGETQYF.

The chain carries TRBV10-3 and TRBJ2-7; 8 nucleotides align to TRBD2. Looked up from germline, CDR1 is ENHRY and CDR2 is SYGVKD. The CDR3 spans 16 residues. V lost 7 bases, J lost 3 bases, and 14 bases stayed unmatched. The CDR3 region is CAINDELAGDFYEQYF. Here the CDR3 DNA reads TGTGCCATCAACGACGAGCTAGCGGGCGACTTCTACGAGCAGTACTTC.

The chain couples TRBV28 to TRBJ2-5; weak D call: TRBD1 (7 bases). Germline V gene sequence: CDR1 MDHEN, CDR2 SYDVKM. The V end was cut by 8 bases, the J end by 9 bases, with 28 bases between. There are 16 residues in the CDR3. Here the CDR3 reads CASGPNRTGRGWAQYF. The CDR3 coding sequence is TGTGCCAGCGGCCCTAACCGGACAGGCCGGGGGTGGGCCCAGTACTTC.

V and J are TRBV29-1 and TRBJ2-5; D is possibly TRBD2 (5 bases). Deletions cut 4 bases from V and 3 bases from J, with 21 bases between. Germline CDR1 and CDR2: SQVTM and ANQGSEA. The length of the CDR3 is 16 residues. This CDR3 is CSVAGERNSLEETQYF. The CDR3 DNA sequence: TGCAGCGTTGCGGGCGAGCGGAACAGCCTAGAAGAGACCCAGTACTTC.

The rearrangement joins TRBV6-1 to TRBJ2-1; D remains ambiguous. This CDR3 region has 17 residues. Germline V gene lookup returns CDR1 MNHNS and CDR2 SASEGT. V was pared by 4 bases and J by 5 bases, with 21 bases between. The CDR3 nucleotides are TGTGCCAGCAGTGTCCATGGTAGAAACCCTTCGGACAATGAGCAGTTCTTC. As protein: CASSVHGRNPSDNEQFF.

The J gene is TRBJ1-5, the V gene TRBV9; no definite D call. Germline V CDR1 and CDR2: SGDLS, YYNGEE. Trimming took off 3 bases at V and 0 bases at J, with 7 bases between the two ends. There are 14 residues in the CDR3. The CDR3 DNA is TGTGCCAGCAGCGACGGGTATAGCAATCAGCCCCAGCATTTT. Amino acids: CASSDGYSNQPQHF. Variable domain in full (rest from reference TRBV9 and TRBJ1-5): DSGVTQTPKHLITATGQRVTLRCSPRSGDLSVYWYQQSLDQGLQFLIQYYNGEERAKGNILERFSAQQFPDLHSELNLSSLELGDSALYFCASSDGYSNQPQHFGDGTRLSIL.

This chain connects TRBV27 to TRBJ1-4; tentative D call: TRBD1 (6 bases). Germline V lookup: CDR1 MNHEY, CDR2 SMNVEV (reference sequence). This CDR3 spans 16 amino acids. Trimming pared 7 bases from V and 3 bases from J, leaving 18 bases between. CDR3 sequence (DNA): TGTGCCAGCACAGAAGACTTACAGGGCTCTAATGAAAAACTGTTTTTT. It yields the protein CASTEDLQGSNEKLFF. Full variable domain (missing parts from reference TRBV27 and TRBJ1-4): EAQVTQNPRYLITVTGKKLTVTCSQNMNHEYMSWYRQDPGLGLRQIYYSMNVEVTDKGDVPEGYKVSRKEKRNFPLILESPSPNQTSLYFCASTEDLQGSNEKLFFGSGTQLSVL.

The rearrangement joins TRBV28 to TRBJ2-1; 10 bases line up with TRBD2. Germline V gives CDR1 MDHEN, CDR2 SYDVKM. This CDR3 is built from 15 residues. The V segment lost 3 bases and the J segment 7 bases; nucleotides outside the gene matches: 6. CDR3 sequence: CASSFSLAGVNEQFF. Written as DNA, the CDR3 is TGTGCCAGCAGTTTTTCGCTAGCGGGAGTTAATGAGCAGTTCTTC.

V usage is TRBV7-6 and J usage is TRBJ2-3; the D gene is possibly TRBD2 (6 bases). The germline CDR1 and CDR2 sequences are SGHVS and FNYEAQ. There are 16 residues in the CDR3. The V gene lost 5 bases and the J gene lost 1 base, with 16 bases spanning the gap. CDR3 amino acids: CASSPRGGPGTDTQYF. DNA for the CDR3: TGTGCCAGCAGCCCCCGTGGAGGGCCTGGCACAGATACGCAGTATTTT.

The V gene is TRBV5-6, the J gene TRBJ2-7; TRBD2 agrees at 10 bases. With V trimmed by 0 bases and J by 2 bases, 5 bases remained unmatched. The CDR3 has 16 residues. Germline CDR1 SGHDT, CDR2 YYEEEE. The CDR3 nucleotides are TGTGCCAGCAGCTTGGGTTTAGCGGGAGGCACCTACGAGCAGTACTTC. Protein: CASSLGLAGGTYEQYF.

The chain recombines TRBV28 with TRBJ1-1, with TRBD1 matching 9 bases. CDR1 is MDHEN, CDR2 SYDVKM, per germline. This CDR3 contains 16 residues. The J segment lost 11 bases and the V segment lost 1 base, leaving 14 bases of the junction unmatched. In DNA form, the CDR3 reads TGTGCCAGCAGTTTATCCGCTGGGACAGGGTCCGATGGGGCTTTCTTT. It is translated as CASSLSAGTGSDGAFF.

The chain carries TRBV6-1 and TRBJ1-2, with D possibly matching TRBD1 (5 bases). The germline V gene has CDR1 MNHNS and CDR2 SASEGT. Trimming stripped 2 bases from V and 4 bases from J, with 17 bases between. CDR3 size: 16 residues. CDR3 sequence: CASSESNWNRIYGYTF. The CDR3 region has the DNA TGTGCCAGCAGTGAATCCAACTGGAACAGGATCTATGGCTACACCTTC.

The gene calls are TRBV10-3 and TRBJ2-1; 9 positions match TRBD2. Unmatched junction bases numbered 11, after V lost 9 bases and J lost 5 bases. Germline V gives CDR1 ENHRY, CDR2 SYGVKD. The length of the CDR3 is 15 residues. In DNA, the CDR3 is TGTGCCATGGGGGCGGGAGGGGATGGACACAATGAGCAGTTCTTC. Encoded protein: CAMGAGGDGHNEQFF.

This chain connects TRBV11-2 to TRBJ2-5, with 7 bases matching TRBD2. Germline assignment: CDR1 SGHAT and CDR2 FQNNGV. The CDR3 is 14 residues long. V shed 3 bases and J 2 bases; nucleotides not matched to a gene: 3. The CDR3 spells CASSLSGVQETQYF. The CDR3 DNA reads TGTGCCAGCAGCTTGAGCGGGGTACAAGAGACCCAGTACTTC.

This rearrangement joins TRBV5-8 to TRBJ2-1, with D unresolved. V dropped 7 bases and J dropped 8 bases, with 10 bases sitting between them. This CDR3 is built from 11 residues. CDR1 and CDR2 (germline): SGHTS, YDEGEE. The CDR3 nucleotides read TGTGCCAGCGCCCCTCAGGATGAGCAGTTCTTC. This gives the protein CASAPQDEQFF. Looking up the rest from reference TRBV5-8 and TRBJ2-1 gives the full variable domain: EAGVTQSPTHLIKTRGQQATLRCSPISGHTSVYWYQQALGLGLQFLLWYDEGEERNRGNFPPRFSGRQFPNYSSELNVNALELEDSALYLCASAPQDEQFFGPGTRLTVL.

The rearrangement links TRBV28 to TRBJ1-1; 12 bases agree with TRBD1. From germline, CDR1 is MDHEN and CDR2 SYDVKM. This CDR3 region has 14 residues. Trimming at V came to 6 bases and at J to 10 bases, leaving 9 bases not matched to a gene. CDR3 sequence reads: CASRVPGQGARAFF. CDR3 DNA sequence: TGTGCCAGCAGAGTACCGGGACAGGGGGCGAGAGCTTTCTTT.

J is TRBJ1-1 and V is TRBV28; unclear D gene. The CDR3 sequence is 13 residues long. Trimming cost V 5 bases and J 3 bases, with 10 bases left between them. Germline assignment: CDR1 MDHEN and CDR2 SYDVKM. The CDR3 bases are TGTGCCAGCAGTCCCCGGGGTTACACTGAAGCTTTCTTT. This translates into CASSPRGYTEAFF. Based on the CDR3 plus reference TRBV28 and TRBJ1-1, the full variable domain is DVKVTQSSRYLVKRTGEKVFLECVQDMDHENMFWYRQDPGLGLRLIYFSYDVKMKEKGDIPEGYSVSREKKERFSLILESASTNQTSMYLCASSPRGYTEAFFGQGTRLTVV.

This chain links TRBV21-1 with TRBJ1-3; the listed D gene, TRBD1, was not tested against the DNA. TRBV21-1 is designated a pseudogene. The CDR3 is 18 residues long. This chain's CDR3 is CASSKVFRTGCSGNTIYF. The CDR3, as DNA: TGTGCCAGCAGCAAAGTTTTTCGGACAGGCTGCTCTGGAAACACCATATATTTT.